Below, 4 T cell receptor beta chains from the same sample are listed, as sequenced in a study of OX40 agonist ivuxolimab in advanced cancers. The protocol used for the library was the immunoSEQ multiplex PCR assay. Held by TCRdb, this immuneACCESS table contains in-frame sequences only and omits some clones. Under half of the omission traces to an unresolved V gene where checked; the cause of the rest is unknown. The sample table records about 61,000 clones; more than 65% of these occur just once. Around 0.52% of the sample lies in the top ten. The sequencing here drew on CD4+ or CD8+ T cells sorted from blood, taken in a trial of the OX40 agonist ivuxolimab. The receptors derive from an adult with an advanced solid tumor such as melanoma, head and neck, liver or kidney cancer.

The CDR3 DNA reads TGTGCCTGGAGTCCTGGGACAGGAGGATTTTATAATTCACCCCTCCACTTT. Its protein product is CAWSPGTGGFYNSPLHF. The chain employs TRBV30 and TRBJ1-6; 8 nucleotides align to TRBD1. Germline lookup yields CDR1 GTSNPN and CDR2 SVGIG (reference sequence). V shed 2 bases and J 4 bases; nucleotides not matched to a gene: 10. This CDR3 is 17 amino acids long. Based on the CDR3 plus reference TRBV30 and TRBJ1-6, the full variable domain is SQTIHQWPATLVQPVGSPLSLECTVEGTSNPNLYWYRQAAGRGLQLLFYSVGIGQISSEVPQNLSASRPQDRQFILSSKKLLLSDSGFYLCAWSPGTGGFYNSPLHFGNGTRLTVT.

This clone appeared a few times. This chain uses TRBV4-1 with TRBJ2-4; D is unclear. Trimming took 0 bases from V and 7 from J, leaving 7 bases between them. Germline V gene data show CDR1 as MGHRA and CDR2 as YSYEKL. The CDR3 sequence is 13 residues long. The CDR3 reads CASSQDARNIQYF. The CDR3 DNA sequence: TGCGCCAGCAGCCAAGATGCTCGGAACATTCAGTACTTC.

This chain uses TRBV5-8 with TRBJ1-2; D might be TRBD1 (6 bases). V lost 1 base to trimming and J lost 4 bases, with 11 bases between them. Germline CDR1 SGHTS, CDR2 YDEGEE. The length of the CDR3 is 14 residues. CDR3 bases: TGTGCCAGCAGCTTGCCGGGGGGCGCCTATGGCTACACCTTC. Translated: CASSLPGGAYGYTF.

The V and J genes are TRBV7-9 and TRBJ2-5; the match to TRBD2 covers 8 bases. TRBJ2-7 explains the end of the DNA better; the J call may be wrong. This CDR3 is 14 amino acids long. Germline CDR1 and CDR2: SEHNR and FQNEAQ (reference sequence). CDR3 sequence: CASSRAGEGYEQYF. CDR3 bases: TGTGCCAGCAGCCGAGCGGGAGAGGGGTACGAGCAGTACTTC.